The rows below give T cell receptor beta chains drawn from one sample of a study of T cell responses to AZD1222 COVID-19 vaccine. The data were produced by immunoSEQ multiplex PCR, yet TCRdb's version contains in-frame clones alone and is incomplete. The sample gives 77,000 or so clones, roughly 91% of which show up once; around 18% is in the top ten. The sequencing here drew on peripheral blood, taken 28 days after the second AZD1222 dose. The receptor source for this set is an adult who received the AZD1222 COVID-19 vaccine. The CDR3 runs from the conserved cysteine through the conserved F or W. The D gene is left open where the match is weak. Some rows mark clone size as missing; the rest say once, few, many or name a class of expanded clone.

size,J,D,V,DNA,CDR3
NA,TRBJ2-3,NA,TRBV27,TGTGCCAGCAGACCAATGCTACGGACTGGTTCTGTCGCAGATACGCAGTATTTT,CASRPMLRTGSVADTQYF
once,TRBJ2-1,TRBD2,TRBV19,TGTGCCAGTAGTGCGGGACTAGTCTACAATGAGCAGTTCTTC,CASSAGLVYNEQFF
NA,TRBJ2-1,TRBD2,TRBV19,TGTGCCAGTAGTACCCTTGGGGGGGGTAACTACAATGAGCAGTTCTTC,CASSTLGGGNYNEQFF
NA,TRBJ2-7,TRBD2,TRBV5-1,TGCGCCAGCAGGCCTAGCGGGGAGGACTCCTACGAGCAGTACTTC,CASRPSGEDSYEQYF
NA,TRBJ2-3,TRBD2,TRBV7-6,TGTGCCAGCCGCAGCGGGGTCGTTTTCACAGATACGCAGTATTTT,CASRSGVVFTDTQYF
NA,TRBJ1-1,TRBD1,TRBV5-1,TGCGCCAGCAGCTTGGGGGGACAGGCCCCCACTGAAGCTTTCTTT,CASSLGGQAPTEAFF
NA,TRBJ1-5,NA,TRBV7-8,TGTGCCAGCAGCTTAGCGGTGGAATCGTTCAATCAGCCCCAGCATTTT,CASSLAVESFNQPQHF
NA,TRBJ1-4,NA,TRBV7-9,TGTGCCAGCAGCTACATAGACGTTGTAATGGGAGAAAAACTGTTTTTT,CASSYIDVVMGEKLFF
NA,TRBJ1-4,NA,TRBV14,TGTGCCAGCAGCCATCGGCGGGGAAAAGGAGAAAAACTGTTTTTT,CASSHRRGKGEKLFF
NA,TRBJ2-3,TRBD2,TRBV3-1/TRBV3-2,TGTGCCAGCAGCCAAGTCAGCGGGGGGTACACAGATACGCAGTATTTT,CASSQVSGGYTDTQYF
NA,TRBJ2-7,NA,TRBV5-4,TGTGCCAGCAGCAGAAATGGAAATGACTTCTACGAGCAGTACTTC,CASSRNGNDFYEQYF
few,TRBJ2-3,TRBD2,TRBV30,TGTGCCTGGGCTCCCCTGACTAGCGGGGGGGTCCTAGATACGCAGTATTTT,CAWAPLTSGGVLDTQYF
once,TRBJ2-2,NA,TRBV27,TGTGCCAGCAGCTCACACCGGAACACCGGGGAGCTGTTTTTT,CASSSHRNTGELFF
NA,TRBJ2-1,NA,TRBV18,TGTGCCAGCTCACCAGTCGGAACAGGGCTGGGCAGGGAGCAGTTCTTC,CASSPVGTGLGREQFF
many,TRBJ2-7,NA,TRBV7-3,TGTGCCAGCAGCTTAGGGGGCGGCTTCCCCGAGCAGTACTTC,CASSLGGGFPEQYF
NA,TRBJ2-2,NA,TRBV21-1,TGTGCCAGCAGCAAAGGTGGGAGAGTCGGGGGGAACACCGGGGAGCTGTTTTTT,CASSKGGRVGGNTGELFF
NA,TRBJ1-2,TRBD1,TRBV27,TGTGCCAGCAGTCTAGACAGGGCCCATGGCTACACCTTC,CASSLDRAHGYTF
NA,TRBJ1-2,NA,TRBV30,TGTGCCTGGAGCAGGGCTTCCTATGGCTACACCTTC,CAWSRASYGYTF
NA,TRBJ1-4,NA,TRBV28,TGTGCCAGCAGTTTATCCTTGGGTTCCGCTGGTGAAAAACTGTTTTTT,CASSLSLGSAGEKLFF
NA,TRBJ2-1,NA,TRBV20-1,TGCAGTGCTAGAGGACGTGAGCAGTTCTTC,CSARGREQFF
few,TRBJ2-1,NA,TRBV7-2,TGTGCCAGCAGTCCAAATCACGGTGTCTACAATGAGCAGTTCTTC,CASSPNHGVYNEQFF
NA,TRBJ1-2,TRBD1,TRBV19,TGTGCCAGCGACACGACAGGGCGCTATGGCTACACCTTC,CASDTTGRYGYTF
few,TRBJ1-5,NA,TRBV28,TGTGCCAGCAGTTTCCGGCAGACACATCAGCCCCAGCATTTT,CASSFRQTHQPQHF
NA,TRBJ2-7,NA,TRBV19,TGTGCCAGTAGGGAGGACGGGGACTACGAGCAGTACTTC,CASREDGDYEQYF